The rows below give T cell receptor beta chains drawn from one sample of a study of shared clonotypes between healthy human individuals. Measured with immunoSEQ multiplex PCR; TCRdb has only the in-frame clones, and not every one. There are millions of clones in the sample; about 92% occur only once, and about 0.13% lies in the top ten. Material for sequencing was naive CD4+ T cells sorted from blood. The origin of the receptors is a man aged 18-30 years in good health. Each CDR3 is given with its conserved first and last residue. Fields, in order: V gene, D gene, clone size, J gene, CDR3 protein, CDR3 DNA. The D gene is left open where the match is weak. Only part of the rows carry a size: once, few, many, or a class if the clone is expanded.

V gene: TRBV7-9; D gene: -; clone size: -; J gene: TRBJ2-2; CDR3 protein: CASSFPGTRVGELFF; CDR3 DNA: TGTGCCAGCAGCTTCCCCGGGACAAGGGTCGGGGAGCTGTTTTTT
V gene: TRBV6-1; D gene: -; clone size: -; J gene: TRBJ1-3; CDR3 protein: CASSELPRDEGNTIYF; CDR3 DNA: TGTGCCAGCAGTGAACTACCCCGGGACGAAGGAAACACCATATATTTT
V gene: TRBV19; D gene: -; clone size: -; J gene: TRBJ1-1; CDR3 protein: CASTPGPGRNTEAFF; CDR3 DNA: TGTGCCAGTACCCCGGGGCCAGGGAGAAACACTGAAGCTTTCTTT
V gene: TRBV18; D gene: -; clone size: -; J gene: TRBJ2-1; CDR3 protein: CASSRPMAGGSYNEQFF; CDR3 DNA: TGTGCCAGCTCACGACCGATGGCTGGGGGCTCCTACAATGAGCAGTTCTTC
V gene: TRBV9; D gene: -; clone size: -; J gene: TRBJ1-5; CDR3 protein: CASSPSGGLNQPQHF; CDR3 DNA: TGTGCCAGCAGCCCATCGGGAGGTCTCAATCAGCCCCAGCATTTT
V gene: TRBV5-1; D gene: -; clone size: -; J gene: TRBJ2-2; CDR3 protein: CASSLPAQHGELFF; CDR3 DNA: TGCGCCAGCAGCTTGCCGGCGCAACACGGGGAGCTGTTTTTT
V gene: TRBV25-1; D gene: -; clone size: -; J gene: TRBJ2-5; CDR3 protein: CASTVTLSETQYF; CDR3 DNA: TGTGCCAGCACCGTTACCCTCTCAGAGACCCAGTACTTC
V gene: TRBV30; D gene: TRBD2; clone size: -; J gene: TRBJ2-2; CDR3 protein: CAWLAGETGELFF; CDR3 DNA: TGTGCCTGGCTAGCGGGGGAGACCGGGGAGCTGTTTTTT
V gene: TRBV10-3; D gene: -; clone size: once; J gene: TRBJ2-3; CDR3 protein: CAISRDGGTDTQYF; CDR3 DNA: TGTGCCATCAGCCGGGACGGAGGCACAGATACGCAGTATTTT
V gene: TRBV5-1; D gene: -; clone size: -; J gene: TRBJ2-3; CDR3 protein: CASSLPGPKTSTDTQYF; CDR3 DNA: TGCGCCAGCAGCTTACCGGGACCGAAAACGAGCACAGATACGCAGTATTTT
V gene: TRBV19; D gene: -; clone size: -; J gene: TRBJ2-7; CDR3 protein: CASSSPLESEQYF; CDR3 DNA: TGTGCCAGTAGCTCACCCCTCGAGAGCGAGCAGTACTTC
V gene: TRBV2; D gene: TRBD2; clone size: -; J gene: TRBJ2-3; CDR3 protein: CASRRAGAGADTQYF; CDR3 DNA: TGTGCCAGCAGGAGAGCGGGGGCAGGGGCAGATACGCAGTATTTT
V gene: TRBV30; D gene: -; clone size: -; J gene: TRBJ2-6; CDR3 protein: CAWSVRVAGANVLTF; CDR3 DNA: TGTGCCTGGAGTGTACGGGTGGCTGGGGCCAACGTCCTGACTTTC
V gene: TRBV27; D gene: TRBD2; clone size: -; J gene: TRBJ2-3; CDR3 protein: CASNFWGGADTQYF; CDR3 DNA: TGTGCCAGCAACTTTTGGGGGGGTGCAGATACGCAGTATTTT
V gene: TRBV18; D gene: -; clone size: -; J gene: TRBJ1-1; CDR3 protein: CASAPNTGGTEAFF; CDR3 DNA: TGTGCCAGCGCACCAAACACGGGGGGCACTGAAGCTTTCTTT
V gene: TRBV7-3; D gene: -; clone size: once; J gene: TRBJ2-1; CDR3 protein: CASSLSRGPRNEQFF; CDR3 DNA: TGTGCCAGCAGCTTAAGCAGGGGCCCAAGGAATGAGCAGTTCTTC
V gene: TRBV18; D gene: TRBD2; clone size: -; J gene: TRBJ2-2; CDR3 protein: CASSPRTSPNTGELFF; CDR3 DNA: TGTGCCAGCTCACCACGGACTAGCCCGAACACCGGGGAGCTGTTTTTT
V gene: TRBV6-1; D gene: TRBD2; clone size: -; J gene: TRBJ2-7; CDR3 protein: CASRAGTSGTYEQYF; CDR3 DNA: TGTGCCAGCAGGGCCGGGACTAGCGGCACATACGAGCAGTACTTC
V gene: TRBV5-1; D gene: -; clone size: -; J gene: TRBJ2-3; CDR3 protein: CASSFAQTGDTQYF; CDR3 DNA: TGCGCCAGCAGCTTTGCGCAGACTGGGGATACGCAGTATTTT
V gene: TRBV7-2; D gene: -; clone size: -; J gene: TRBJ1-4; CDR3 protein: CASSGRAGEKLFF; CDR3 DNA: TGTGCCAGCAGTGGCAGGGCGGGTGAAAAACTGTTTTTT
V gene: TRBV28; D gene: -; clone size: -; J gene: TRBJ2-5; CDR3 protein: CASSGGARETQYF; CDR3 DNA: TGTGCCAGCAGTGGGGGGGCAAGGGAGACCCAGTACTTC
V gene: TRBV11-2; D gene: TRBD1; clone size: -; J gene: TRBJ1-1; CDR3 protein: CASSFGQGSGTEAFF; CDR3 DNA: TGTGCCAGCAGCTTCGGACAGGGTAGCGGCACTGAAGCTTTCTTT
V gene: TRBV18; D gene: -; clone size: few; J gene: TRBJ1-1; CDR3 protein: CASSPDVRKNTEAFF; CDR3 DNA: TGTGCCAGCTCACCGGACGTTAGGAAGAACACTGAAGCTTTCTTT
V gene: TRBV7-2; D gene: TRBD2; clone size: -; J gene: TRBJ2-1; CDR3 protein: CASSFAGVRKNEQFF; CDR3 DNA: TGTGCCAGCAGCTTTGCGGGAGTCCGGAAAAATGAGCAGTTCTTC
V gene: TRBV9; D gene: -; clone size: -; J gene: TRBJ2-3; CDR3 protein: CASSAQGWTDTQYF; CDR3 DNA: TGTGCCAGCAGCGCGCAGGGTTGGACAGATACGCAGTATTTT
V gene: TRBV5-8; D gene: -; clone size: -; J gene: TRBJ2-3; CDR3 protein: CASSLSSGSTDTQYF; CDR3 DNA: TGTGCCAGCAGCTTGTCTTCCGGGAGCACAGATACGCAGTATTTT
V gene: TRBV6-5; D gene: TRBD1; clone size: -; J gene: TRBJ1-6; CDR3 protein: CASGVTGGDSPLHF; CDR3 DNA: TGTGCCAGCGGGGTAACAGGGGGCGATTCACCCCTCCACTTT
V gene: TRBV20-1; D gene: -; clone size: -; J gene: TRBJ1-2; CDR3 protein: CSAREARGYTF; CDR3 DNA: TGCAGTGCTAGAGAGGCGCGTGGCTACACCTTC
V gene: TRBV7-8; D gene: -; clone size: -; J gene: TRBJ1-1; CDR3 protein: CASSLRTGEAFF; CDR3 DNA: TGTGCCAGCAGCTTAAGGACTGGGGAAGCTTTCTTT
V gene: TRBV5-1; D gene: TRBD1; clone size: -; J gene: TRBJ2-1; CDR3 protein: CASSPGQGGNEQFF; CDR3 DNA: TGCGCCAGCAGCCCCGGACAGGGTGGCAATGAGCAGTTCTTC
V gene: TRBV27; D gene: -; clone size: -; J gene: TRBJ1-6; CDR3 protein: CASGFYNSPLHF; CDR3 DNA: TGTGCCAGCGGGTTTTACAATTCACCCCTCCACTTT
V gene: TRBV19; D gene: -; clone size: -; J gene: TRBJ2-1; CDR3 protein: CASSKGAASYNEQFF; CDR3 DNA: TGTGCCAGTAGTAAGGGAGCGGCCTCCTACAATGAGCAGTTCTTC
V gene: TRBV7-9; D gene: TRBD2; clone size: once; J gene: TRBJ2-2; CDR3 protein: CASSPIWLAGAGTDGELFF; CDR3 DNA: TGTGCCAGCAGCCCGATTTGGCTAGCGGGAGCGGGGACGGACGGGGAGCTGTTTTTT
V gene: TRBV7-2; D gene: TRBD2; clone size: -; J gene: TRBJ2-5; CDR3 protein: CASSSLGLAGVWETQYF; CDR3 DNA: TGTGCCAGCAGCTCATTGGGACTAGCGGGAGTTTGGGAGACCCAGTACTTC
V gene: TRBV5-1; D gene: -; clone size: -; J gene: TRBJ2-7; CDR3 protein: CASSFGGTYEQYF; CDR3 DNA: TGCGCCAGCAGCTTTGGAGGGACCTACGAGCAGTACTTC
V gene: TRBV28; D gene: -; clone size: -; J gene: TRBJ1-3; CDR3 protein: CASSALRVDGNTIYF; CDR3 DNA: TGTGCCAGCAGTGCCCTCAGGGTTGACGGAAACACCATATATTTT
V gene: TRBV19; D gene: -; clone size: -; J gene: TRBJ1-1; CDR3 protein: CASSTQGRGMNTEAFF; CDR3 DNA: TGTGCCAGTAGTACCCAGGGGAGAGGCATGAACACTGAAGCTTTCTTT
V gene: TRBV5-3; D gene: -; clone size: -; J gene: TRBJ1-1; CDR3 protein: CARNPPGTGTNTEAFF; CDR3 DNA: TGTGCCAGAAACCCCCCCGGGACGGGAACGAACACTGAAGCTTTCTTT
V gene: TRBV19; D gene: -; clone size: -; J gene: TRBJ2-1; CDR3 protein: CASSSGSSYNEQFF; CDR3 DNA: TGTGCCAGTAGCTCGGGGAGCTCCTACAATGAGCAGTTCTTC
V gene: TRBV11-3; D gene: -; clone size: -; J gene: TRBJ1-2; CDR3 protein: CASSLQDTRDYTF; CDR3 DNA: TGTGCCAGCAGCTTACAGGACACGAGAGACTACACCTTC
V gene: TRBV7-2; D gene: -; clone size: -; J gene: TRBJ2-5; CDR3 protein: CASSLTFQQETQYF; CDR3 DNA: TGTGCCAGCAGCTTAACGTTTCAGCAAGAGACCCAGTACTTC
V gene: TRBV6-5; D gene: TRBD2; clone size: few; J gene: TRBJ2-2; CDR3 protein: CASRGLALTGELFF; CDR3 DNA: TGTGCCAGCAGGGGACTAGCGTTGACCGGGGAGCTGTTTTTT
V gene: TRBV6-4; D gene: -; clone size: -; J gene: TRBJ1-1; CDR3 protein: CASSVRLDTEAFF; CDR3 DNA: TGTGCCAGCAGTGTTAGACTGGACACTGAAGCTTTCTTT
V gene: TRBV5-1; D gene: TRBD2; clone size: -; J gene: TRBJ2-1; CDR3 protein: CASSPGTSGGVDEQFF; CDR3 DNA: TGCGCCAGCAGCCCGGGGACTAGCGGGGGTGTAGATGAGCAGTTCTTC
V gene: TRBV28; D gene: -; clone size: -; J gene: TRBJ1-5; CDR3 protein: CASSALLGSNQPQHF; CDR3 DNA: TGTGCCAGCAGCGCGCTCCTTGGGAGCAATCAGCCCCAGCATTTT
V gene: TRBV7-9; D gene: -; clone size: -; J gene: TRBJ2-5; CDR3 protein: CASSGGRNQETQYF; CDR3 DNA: TGTGCCAGCAGCGGTGGGAGGAACCAAGAGACCCAGTACTTC
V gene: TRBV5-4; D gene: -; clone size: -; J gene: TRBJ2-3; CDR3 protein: CASSPGPGDTQYF; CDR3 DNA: TGTGCCAGCAGCCCGGGCCCTGGGGATACGCAGTATTTT
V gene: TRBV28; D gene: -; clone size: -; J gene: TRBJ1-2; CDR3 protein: CASSLLAGRHGYTF; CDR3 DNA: TGTGCCAGCAGTTTATTGGCAGGGAGGCATGGCTACACCTTC
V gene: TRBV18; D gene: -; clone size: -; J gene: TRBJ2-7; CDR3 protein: CASSTRNTYEQYF; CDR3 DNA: TGTGCCAGCTCAACCCGGAACACCTACGAGCAGTACTTC
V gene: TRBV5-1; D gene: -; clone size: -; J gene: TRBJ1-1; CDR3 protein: CASSRKTETMNTEAFF; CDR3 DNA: TGCGCCAGCAGCCGGAAAACAGAGACTATGAACACTGAAGCTTTCTTT
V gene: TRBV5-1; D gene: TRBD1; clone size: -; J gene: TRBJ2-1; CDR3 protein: CASSAQPGQGSGEQFF; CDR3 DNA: TGCGCCAGCAGCGCACAACCGGGACAGGGTAGCGGTGAGCAGTTCTTC